What follows are 13 T cell receptor beta chains derived from one specimen sequenced in a study of control samples from healthy donors and cancer patients. TCRdb keeps only in-frame clones here, not all; method: immunoSEQ multiplex PCR. The sample consists of 20,000 to 25,000 clones, around 80% of them appearing once. Sequenced: PBMCs. These receptors all come from a man in his sixties with colorectal cancer.

This clone was recorded only once. This chain joins TRBV12-5 and TRBJ2-3; the D is unclear. Trimming left V 6 bases short and J 4 bases short, with 5 bases between. The germline gives CDR1 LGHNT, CDR2 FRNRAP. The CDR3 length is 11 residues. In DNA, the CDR3 is TGTGCTAGTGGCCGTCCAGATACGCAGTATTTT. It codes for CASGRPDTQYF.

With regard to this clone: This sample also contains other DNA sequences that code for the same CDR3. The V call is TRBV9, the J call TRBJ2-2; D perhaps matches TRBD1 (6 bases). Trimming took 5 bases from V and 0 from J, leaving 8 bases between them. Germline V gives CDR1 SGDLS, CDR2 YYNGEE. This CDR3 has 14 amino acids. CDR3 amino acids: CASRGQTNTGELFF. CDR3 bases: TGTGCCAGCAGAGGACAGACGAACACCGGGGAGCTGTTTTTT.

The chain uses TRBV7-9 and TRBJ1-2; 10 positions match TRBD1. Germline V gene lookup returns CDR1 SEHNR and CDR2 FQNEAQ (reference sequence). V lost 6 bases, J lost 5 bases, and 12 bases stayed unmatched. This CDR3 region has 16 residues. The CDR3 DNA sequence: TGTGCCAGCAGTCCCGGGACAGGGGCTTCCCTTTATGGCTACACCTTC. It yields the protein CASSPGTGASLYGYTF. The full variable domain, completed using reference TRBV7-9 and TRBJ1-2, is DTGVSQNPRHKITKRGQNVTFRCDPISEHNRLYWYRQTLGQGPEFLTYFQNEAQLEKSRLLSDRFSAERPKGSFSTLEIQRTEQGDSAMYLCASSPGTGASLYGYTFGSGTRLTVV.

The chain carries TRBV6-2 or TRBV6-3 and TRBJ1-2, with a possible D match to TRBD1 (5 bases). Trimming pared 5 bases from V and 6 bases from J, leaving 19 bases between. Looked up from germline, CDR1 is MNHEY and CDR2 is SVGEGT. This CDR3 is built from 15 residues. DNA for the CDR3: TGTGCCAGCAGTCAGACCTTTTCAGGGACCCATGGCTACACCTTC. Its translation is CASSQTFSGTHGYTF.

This clone has only one observation. This chain connects TRBV19 to TRBJ1-2, with TRBD1 identical over 10 bases. Germline V gene data show CDR1 as LNHDA and CDR2 as SQIVND (reference sequence). V was pared by 3 bases and J by 5 bases, with 9 bases of the junction left unmatched. This CDR3 contains 16 residues. For the CDR3, the DNA is TGTGCCAGTAGTATTACCCGGACAGGGGGGTTTTATGGCTACACCTTC. It encodes CASSITRTGGFYGYTF.

For this clone: A read error may produce the germline difference seen at one junction end. This chain uses TRBV2 with TRBJ1-2, with 12 bases fitting TRBD1. The CDR3 loop spans 11 amino acids. Looked up from germline, CDR1 is SNHLY and CDR2 is FYNNEI. The chain's CDR3 is CASSGDRGPYF. Here the CDR3 DNA reads TGTGCCAGCAGTGGGGACAGGGGGCCATACTTC.

This clone was seen just once. The rearrangement joins TRBV27 to TRBJ1-2, with D uncertain. The germline V gene encodes CDR1 MNHEY and CDR2 SMNVEV (reference sequence). This CDR3 contains 12 residues. The V end lost 4 bases, the J end lost 2 bases, and 5 bases lay between the germline ends. The CDR3 spells CASSSLNYGYTF. CDR3 sequence (DNA): TGTGCCAGCAGTTCGCTAAACTATGGCTACACCTTC.

The rearrangement uses TRBV10-3 and TRBJ1-1; no reliable D call. CDR3 length: 12 residues. CDR1 ENHRY and CDR2 SYGVKD come from the germline V gene. The ends were cut back, 9 bases at V and 2 bases at J, with 10 bases in the middle. This CDR3 reads CAIRRENTEAFF. For the CDR3, the DNA is TGTGCCATTCGACGGGAAAACACTGAAGCTTTCTTT.

This rearrangement joins TRBV18 to TRBJ1-2; TRBD1 matches at 8 bases. CDR3 size: 14 residues. Trimming removed 3 bases from V and 6 bases from J; junction bases left unmatched: 6. Germline V gene data show CDR1 as KGHSH and CDR2 as LQKENI. The CDR3 sequence: CASSPSQGADGYTF. The CDR3 DNA sequence: TGTGCCAGCTCACCCTCCCAGGGGGCGGATGGCTACACCTTC. Filled out from reference TRBV18 and TRBJ1-2, the complete variable domain reads NAGVMQNPRHLVRRRGQEARLRCSPMKGHSHVYWYRQLPEEGLKFMVYLQKENIIDESGMPKERFSAEFPKEGPSILRIQQVVRGDSAAYFCASSPSQGADGYTFGSGTRLTVV.

The gene calls are TRBV27 and TRBJ2-6, with unresolved D. The CDR3 loop spans 12 amino acids. Germline CDR1 MNHEY, CDR2 SMNVEV (reference sequence). The V end lost 8 bases, the J end lost 4 bases, and 6 bases lay between the germline ends. The CDR3 DNA follows: TGTGCCAGCGGGCGCGGGGCCAACGTCCTGACTTTC. Translated, it gives CASGRGANVLTF.

The chain joins TRBV3-1 (or the pseudogene TRBV3-2) to TRBJ1-2; TRBD1 aligns across 11 bases. CDR1 and CDR2 from the germline V gene are LGHDT and YNNKEL (reference sequence). The CDR3 totals 15 residues. Losses at the gene ends were 6 bases for V and 2 bases for J; bases not matched to a gene: 5. The CDR3: CASRWGQGGNYGYTF. DNA of the CDR3: TGTGCCAGCAGATGGGGACAGGGGGGAAACTATGGCTACACCTTC.

This sequence joins TRBV4-1 and TRBJ1-1; TRBD1 might be the D (5 bases). Trimming pared 0 bases from V and 8 bases from J, leaving 13 bases between. Germline V gene data show CDR1 as MGHRA and CDR2 as YSYEKL. The CDR3 is 14 residues long. CDR3 region: CASSQDPGTWEAFF. The CDR3 DNA reads as TGCGCCAGCAGCCAAGATCCGGGGACGTGGGAAGCTTTCTTT.

This clone was seen a handful of times. The chain couples TRBV10-1 to TRBJ2-3; D is undetermined. The CDR3 is 14 residues long. V gave up 0 bases and J gave up 3 bases, with 7 bases separating them. CDR1 and CDR2 from the germline V gene are WNHNN and SYGVQD (reference sequence). CDR3 bases: TGCGCCAGCAGTGAGTCGCGGTATACAGATACGCAGTATTTT. It yields the protein CASSESRYTDTQYF.